This T cell receptor (beta chain) originates from a study of T cell responses to AZD1222 COVID-19 vaccine. Profiled with immunoSEQ multiplex PCR; TCRdb holds only in-frame clones, not every one. The sample records roughly 110,000 clones, around 91% being singletons. V lost 2 bases and J lost 5, with 18 bases in between. The CDR3 has 16 amino acids. Germline loops: CDR1 MNHEY, CDR2 SMNVEV (reference sequence). This receptor was identified in an adult in good health. This specimen consisted of peripheral blood, obtained on day 0 of AZD1222 vaccination. V gene TRBV27 combines with J gene TRBJ1-1; tentatively, D is TRBD1 (6 bases). The CDR3 reads CASSLLPAGAQTEAFF. CDR3 in DNA: TGTGCCAGCAGTTTACTCCCGGCGGGGGCGCAGACTGAAGCTTTCTTT.